These T cell receptor beta chains were read from a single sample in a study of control samples from healthy donors and cancer patients. Profiled with immunoSEQ multiplex PCR; TCRdb holds only in-frame clones, not every one. The sample has about 120,000 clones, about nine tenths seen once. Input material: blood. The receptors shown here come from a man aged 40-49 years in good health. Each CDR3 is given with its conserved first and last residue. D genes are given only for firm matches. Size tells how often a clone was seen (once, few, many) or the class of an expanded clone, and some rows leave it out.

TRBJ1-5,TRBV7-8,.,.,CASSPSRISNQPQHF,TGTGCCAGCAGCCCGAGCAGGATTAGCAATCAGCCCCAGCATTTT
TRBJ1-1,TRBV5-8,once,TRBD1,CASENRGFETFF,TGTGCCAGCGAGAACAGGGGGTTTGAAACTTTCTTT
TRBJ2-7,TRBV7-9,.,.,CASSLTASYEQYF,TGTGCCAGCAGTCTGACAGCCTCCTACGAGCAGTACTTC
TRBJ2-7,TRBV6-6,.,.,CASSAADHSYEQYF,TGTGCCAGCAGTGCGGCAGATCATTCCTACGAGCAGTACTTC
TRBJ2-7,TRBV24-1,.,.,CATSEGTDYEQYF,TGTGCCACCAGTGAAGGGACGGACTACGAGCAGTACTTC
TRBJ1-1,TRBV12-3/TRBV12-4,.,TRBD1,CASSPDRSTGAFF,TGTGCCAGCAGTCCGGACAGGTCGACCGGCGCTTTCTTT
TRBJ1-1,TRBV7-3,few,.,CASSAGVGTEAFF,TGTGCCAGCAGCGCAGGGGTGGGCACTGAAGCTTTCTTT
TRBJ1-1,TRBV5-1,.,TRBD1,CASSLAKGTANTEAFF,TGCGCCAGCAGCTTGGCCAAGGGGACAGCCAACACTGAAGCTTTCTTT
TRBJ1-1,TRBV12-3/TRBV12-4,.,.,CASSLTGYTEAFF,TGTGCCAGCAGTTTAACCGGCTACACTGAAGCTTTCTTT
TRBJ2-7,TRBV9,.,.,CASSSGGTASYEQYF,TGTGCCAGCAGCTCTGGGGGGACCGCATCCTACGAGCAGTACTTC
TRBJ1-1,TRBV18,.,.,CASSPSANTEAFF,TGTGCCAGCTCACCCTCAGCGAACACTGAAGCTTTCTTT
TRBJ1-6,TRBV2,.,TRBD1,CASSEDQGGASPLHF,TGTGCCAGCAGTGAAGATCAGGGGGGAGCTTCACCCCTCCACTTT
TRBJ1-1,TRBV18,.,.,CASSGVSFEAFF,TGTGCCAGCTCAGGGGTGAGTTTCGAAGCTTTCTTT
TRBJ1-3,TRBV5-1,.,.,CASSRGGGNTIYF,TGCGCCAGCAGTCGCGGGGGAGGAAACACCATATATTTT
TRBJ1-5,TRBV7-2,.,.,CASSLDRANNQPQHF,TGTGCCAGCAGCTTAGATCGGGCCAATAATCAGCCCCAGCATTTT
TRBJ2-3,TRBV10-1,.,.,CASSESASLTDTQYF,TGCGCCAGCAGTGAGTCTGCTAGCCTCACAGATACGCAGTATTTT
TRBJ2-3,TRBV2,.,TRBD2,CASKGTSGADTQYF,TGTGCCAGCAAGGGGACTAGCGGGGCAGATACGCAGTATTTT
TRBJ1-2,TRBV27,.,.,CASSLMGSGSGYTF,TGTGCCAGCAGTTTGATGGGTAGTGGATCTGGCTACACCTTC
TRBJ1-5,TRBV4-2,.,.,CASSQAKGSNQPQHF,TGTGCCAGCAGCCAAGCCAAGGGGAGCAATCAGCCCCAGCATTTT
TRBJ2-3,TRBV2,.,.,CASSVRDTQYF,TGTGCCAGCAGTGTCAGGGATACGCAGTATTTT
TRBJ1-2,TRBV30,few,TRBD1,CAWSGDSGGFNYGYTF,TGTGCCTGGAGCGGAGACTCAGGGGGCTTTAACTATGGCTACACCTTC
TRBJ2-1,TRBV19,.,TRBD1,CASSFRDRENEQFF,TGTGCCAGTAGTTTCCGGGACAGGGAAAATGAGCAGTTCTTC
TRBJ2-2,TRBV30,.,TRBD2,CAWRLAGANTGELFF,TGTGCCTGGAGACTAGCGGGGGCGAACACCGGGGAGCTGTTTTTT
TRBJ1-2,TRBV30,.,.,CAWSDSRSKTGYTF,TGTGCCTGGAGTGACTCCAGGTCTAAGACCGGCTACACCTTC
TRBJ1-2,TRBV12-3/TRBV12-4,.,TRBD1,CASSQDRVGYTF,TGTGCCAGCAGTCAAGACAGGGTTGGCTACACCTTC
TRBJ2-5,TRBV19,.,TRBD1,CASSMPGQLQETQYF,TGTGCCAGTAGTATGCCGGGACAGCTTCAAGAGACCCAGTACTTC
TRBJ1-2,TRBV6-6,.,.,CASSPTSNYGYTF,TGTGCCAGCAGTCCCACATCTAACTATGGCTACACCTTC
TRBJ1-5,TRBV6-6,.,TRBD1,CASRRRQGSEPQHF,TGTGCCAGCAGACGTCGACAGGGAAGTGAGCCCCAGCATTTT
TRBJ2-3,TRBV6-4,.,TRBD1,CASSDGTGGADTQYF,TGTGCCAGCAGTGACGGGACAGGGGGGGCAGATACGCAGTATTTT
TRBJ2-1,TRBV12-3/TRBV12-4,.,.,CASSFRGAGEQFF,TGTGCCAGCAGTTTTCGGGGGGCCGGTGAGCAGTTCTTC
TRBJ1-6,TRBV21-1,.,.,CASSKGTGRMNSPLHF,TGTGCCAGCAGCAAAGGGACAGGGAGGATGAATTCACCCCTCCACTTT
TRBJ1-1,TRBV6-6,.,.,CASISDRREAFF,TGTGCCAGCATTTCAGACAGACGCGAAGCTTTCTTT
TRBJ2-5,TRBV21-1,.,.,CASSKVRSEETQYF,TGTGCCAGCAGCAAAGTGCGCAGTGAAGAGACCCAGTACTTC
TRBJ2-3,TRBV3-1/TRBV3-2,.,.,CASSQRRGAGDTQYF,TGTGCCAGCAGCCAAAGACGGGGGGCAGGAGATACGCAGTATTTT
TRBJ2-3,TRBV29-1,.,.,CSVGFSTDTQYF,TGCAGCGTTGGGTTTAGCACAGATACGCAGTATTTT
TRBJ1-1,TRBV29-1,once,TRBD1,CSVEDQGAVEAFF,TGCAGCGTTGAAGATCAGGGGGCCGTTGAAGCTTTCTTT
TRBJ1-1,TRBV2,.,TRBD1,CASGDSRGPTGEAFF,TGTGCCAGCGGGGACTCCAGGGGGCCGACCGGTGAAGCTTTCTTT
TRBJ1-6,TRBV7-2,.,.,CASSLSAGPLHF,TGTGCCAGCAGCTTATCAGCCGGACCCCTCCACTTT
TRBJ1-2,TRBV7-8,.,.,CASSALQGLSPYGYTF,TGTGCCAGCAGCGCCCTGCAGGGCCTTTCCCCCTATGGCTACACCTTC
TRBJ1-5,TRBV6-5,.,TRBD1,CASGTGHSNQPQHF,TGTGCCAGCGGGACAGGTCATAGCAATCAGCCCCAGCATTTT
TRBJ2-3,TRBV18,.,.,CASSRTNAKGDTQYF,TGTGCCAGCTCACGGACCAACGCCAAAGGAGATACGCAGTATTTT
TRBJ2-1,TRBV6-4,.,.,CASRETRRGDSYNEQFF,TGTGCCAGCAGGGAGACTCGAAGGGGGGACTCATACAATGAGCAGTTCTTC
TRBJ1-2,TRBV3-1/TRBV3-2,.,.,CASSPRTKDYGYTF,TGTGCCAGCAGCCCTAGGACAAAAGACTATGGCTACACCTTC
TRBJ2-3,TRBV3-1/TRBV3-2,.,TRBD1,CASSQDKTPKGQRHADTQYF,TGTGCCAGCAGCCAAGATAAAACGCCGAAGGGACAGAGACACGCAGATACGCAGTATTTT
TRBJ2-1,TRBV2,once,TRBD1,CASSEGTGGNEQFF,TGTGCCAGCAGTGAAGGGACAGGTGGGAATGAGCAGTTCTTC
TRBJ2-7,TRBV28,.,TRBD1,CASSSPQTGGGQYEQYF,TGTGCCAGCAGTTCCCCACAGACAGGGGGCGGTCAGTACGAGCAGTACTTC
TRBJ2-1,TRBV29-1,few,.,CSAGGYNEQFF,TGCAGCGCTGGCGGGTACAATGAGCAGTTCTTC
TRBJ1-1,TRBV11-1,.,TRBD1,CASSLVSGGYTEAFF,TGTGCCAGCAGCTTAGTGTCAGGGGGGTACACTGAAGCTTTCTTT